A selection of T cell receptor beta chains follows, all from one sample in a study of STAT5B mutations in CD4+ large granular lymphocyte leukemia. Sequencing was performed with immunoSEQ multiplex PCR; in TCRdb, only in-frame clones are kept and a portion is missing. The table lists some 38,000 clones, approximately 85% of them singletons, with less than 1.5% in the top ten. Sequencing used CD4+ T cells from blood buffy coats. All receptors derive from a human donor in good health. The CDR3 runs from the conserved cysteine through the conserved F or W. The D gene is left open where the match is weak.

D gene: TRBD1; V gene: TRBV15; CDR3 protein: CATSQPGTGGNEQFF
D gene: .; V gene: TRBV5-1; CDR3 protein: CASSLSGNGYTF
D gene: TRBD1; V gene: TRBV6-5; CDR3 protein: CASSYWAGGSYEQYF
D gene: .; V gene: TRBV7-2; CDR3 protein: CASSLEKGIEQFF
D gene: .; V gene: TRBV2; CDR3 protein: CASNQETQYF
D gene: .; V gene: TRBV29-1; CDR3 protein: CSATTPSSYNEQFF
D gene: .; V gene: TRBV28; CDR3 protein: CASRANYGYTF
D gene: .; V gene: TRBV5-4; CDR3 protein: CASSSYREKVGELFF
D gene: TRBD1; V gene: TRBV30; CDR3 protein: CAWSRGTGYLYTF
D gene: .; V gene: TRBV7-2; CDR3 protein: CASTSLVGAGGYTF
D gene: .; V gene: TRBV5-6; CDR3 protein: CASSPIQGLNYGYTF
D gene: TRBD1; V gene: TRBV2; CDR3 protein: CASSRTGSNEKLFF
D gene: .; V gene: TRBV5-4; CDR3 protein: CASSSSIGSYNEQFF
D gene: .; V gene: TRBV21-1; CDR3 protein: CASSKRGGIPRNEQFF
D gene: .; V gene: TRBV6-1; CDR3 protein: CASSQNEQFF
D gene: .; V gene: TRBV7-3; CDR3 protein: CASSLGANTEAFF
D gene: TRBD1; V gene: TRBV9; CDR3 protein: CASSSHGQGAGEQYF
D gene: .; V gene: TRBV25-1; CDR3 protein: CASSDPGVASSGNTIYF
D gene: .; V gene: TRBV5-1; CDR3 protein: CASRVTSYNEQFF
D gene: .; V gene: TRBV6-5; CDR3 protein: CASSYSRGKGTDTQYF
D gene: TRBD1; V gene: TRBV27; CDR3 protein: CASSPKSGQGLTGELFF
D gene: TRBD2; V gene: TRBV11-2; CDR3 protein: CASSLGAGGRGNIQYF
D gene: .; V gene: TRBV4-2; CDR3 protein: CASSQDPASNYEQYF
D gene: .; V gene: TRBV9; CDR3 protein: CASSVLDRNEQFF
D gene: .; V gene: TRBV28; CDR3 protein: CASRITGQLTEAFF
D gene: TRBD1; V gene: TRBV13; CDR3 protein: CASSLGSGQGIETQYF
D gene: .; V gene: TRBV15; CDR3 protein: CATSPPRYEKLFF
D gene: TRBD1; V gene: TRBV6-6; CDR3 protein: CASSYPQGGGGYTF
D gene: .; V gene: TRBV29-1; CDR3 protein: CSVPGGNTEAFF
D gene: TRBD1; V gene: TRBV7-3; CDR3 protein: CASSLNEGAMETQYF
D gene: .; V gene: TRBV19; CDR3 protein: CASSIGTKGEQYF
D gene: .; V gene: TRBV7-3; CDR3 protein: CASSPDRLGSGYTF
D gene: .; V gene: TRBV29-1; CDR3 protein: CSVVVLYEQYF
D gene: .; V gene: TRBV6-1; CDR3 protein: CASSEAFPQPGHNSPLHF
D gene: .; V gene: TRBV6-5; CDR3 protein: CASSMGVSYEQYF
D gene: .; V gene: TRBV6-6; CDR3 protein: CASSYIELLAEQYF
D gene: .; V gene: TRBV11-2; CDR3 protein: CASSPTGKQETQYF
D gene: .; V gene: TRBV27; CDR3 protein: CASSSYDRSGDTQYF
D gene: .; V gene: TRBV6-5; CDR3 protein: CASSGPGEQFF
D gene: .; V gene: TRBV20-1; CDR3 protein: CSANSGVGYTF
D gene: .; V gene: TRBV2; CDR3 protein: CASSGRANTGELFF
D gene: .; V gene: TRBV2; CDR3 protein: CASRDSGANVLTF